This TCR beta chain came from a study of blood T cells in healthy people across ages. Study-wide points: Per million T cells, the diversity of TCR beta decreased roughly linearly as age advanced. Calculation of diversity from one million T cells yielded estimates considered to be underestimates.

This clonotype showed up just a few times. Its antigen is unidentified. A second PCR, run for about 7 to 11 cycles, used a sample-barcoded 5' primer plus a J-beta primer mix. MiXCR, run by TCRdb on the 5' RACE reads, gives a single entry per CDR3 protein. The table lists over 550,000 distinct CDR3 sequences, about 30% of them singletons. There are 15 residues in the CDR3. V usage is TRBV21-1 and J usage is TRBJ1-1. TRBV21-1 counts as a pseudogene. The sequence was collected from a woman aged 80 or over in good health. Input material: blood. CDR3 DNA: TGTGCCAGCAGCACAAGGGCAGGAGGAGGCACTGAAGCTTTCTTT. It yields the protein CASSTRAGGGTEAFF.